This T cell receptor beta chain was documented in a study of Ad26.COV2.S vaccination and SARS-CoV-2 variants (dated by TCRdb to the early 2020s). About the full investigation: The specificity and breadth of SARS-CoV-2-reactive T cell receptors after Ad26.COV2.S vaccination were assessed by TCRbeta repertoire sequencing. A total of 32 samples were included in the TCR-sequenced set, comprising approximately 20 Ad26.COV2.S vaccine recipients, 5 placebo recipients and 8 SARS-CoV-2 convalescent individuals.

TCRbeta CDR3 regions were sequenced with the immunoSEQ Assay. After extraction, genomic DNA underwent amplification by bias-controlled multiplex PCR, followed by high-throughput sequencing. The source study handled its data this way. To quantify the absolute abundance of every unique TCRbeta CDR3 region, sequences were collapsed and filtered. Usable DNA was measured by amplifying reference genes present in all nucleated cells, and TCRbeta template counts were normalized to that usable DNA to estimate T cell fraction. Repertoire TCRs were annotated as SARS-CoV-2-specific when V gene, CDR3 amino acid sequence and J gene were exactly matched to a known reactive TCR set. The reference SARS-CoV-2 TCR set came from MIRA and was filtered for enrichment in COVID-19-positive ImmuneCODE repertoires, removing public or cross-reactive TCRs. Drawing on the MIRA antigens, annotated TCRs were analysed further at the level of specific ORF or position within ORF. Breadth was defined as annotated unique rearrangements over total unique productive rearrangements; depth was the summed frequency of those rearrangements. Two-sided Wilcoxon rank-sum tests were applied when comparing TCR breadth between groups. TCRdb limited this immuneACCESS table to in-frame rearrangements with V and J called. A share of clones is missing; checked studies link under half to unresolved V genes, and the rest is unexplained. The DNA was the basis for D and trimming; V, J and clone size are from that table. For this sample the table gives hundreds of thousands of clones, of which about 91% were detected only once. The ten largest clones take up roughly 3.9% of the sample.

Read against the paper, the sample's time point label means: individuals recovered from natural SARS-CoV-2 infection. The full study reports these points: Comparable non-spike TCR breadth was observed between vaccine and placebo recipients, consistent with only spike being contained in the vaccine. The authors noted that total T cell responses may have been underestimated by the TCR breadth and depth analyses. Compared with placebo recipients, Ad26.COV2.S recipients showed higher spike-specific TCR breadth (P = 0.0014). After vaccination, substantial breadth of spike-specific CD8+ and CD4+ T cell responses was reported.

As to this clone: Its antigen is currently not known. No much larger clone exists at a distance of one base, and base qualities are not known.

From the germline V gene, CDR1 is SGDLS and CDR2 is YYNGEE. Deletion took 4 bases off V and 4 bases off J, with a span of 14 bases between the germline ends. The CDR3 holds 14 amino acids from the cysteine to the phenylalanine. Just CDR3 DNA is preserved here, 42 bases in frame from base 1. This material consisted of peripheral blood, taken after recovery from COVID-19. The chain is assembled from TRBV9 and TRBJ1-1, with TRBD1 perhaps the D gene, on 5 matching bases. The sequence derives from a human donor who had recovered from COVID-19. The sequenced DNA: TGTGCCAGCAGCCCCCAGGGTTCGAGCACTGAAGCTTTCTTT. This codes for CASSPQGSSTEAFF.